This T cell receptor beta chain was captured in a study of identical twins. Findings and caveats of the study: In cord blood, abundant beta clonotypes had fewer insertions; memory showed no trend. Sequences that were out-of-frame, alpha and twin-shared displayed an excess of low generation probability.

One entry per CDR3 protein results from TCRdb running MiXCR on the 5' RACE reads. The table records 1.5 million to 2 million distinct CDR3 sequences, under 35% of them present only once. This CDR3 has 16 residues. Trimming took 4 bases from V and 3 from J, leaving 19 bases between them. Germline V gives CDR1 SEHNR, CDR2 FQNEAQ (reference sequence). Points on this clonotype: Its antigen is undetermined.

This clonotype originated in a newborn girl in good health. Sequenced: cord blood. The chain uses TRBV7-9 and TRBJ2-7; D is uncertain. The CDR3 region has the DNA TGTGCCAGCAGCTCCATTCAAGGGCTTGGGTACTACGAGCAGTACTTC. Translation: CASSSIQGLGYYEQYF. Full variable domain (remainder filled in from reference TRBV7-9 and TRBJ2-7): DTGVSQNPRHKITKRGQNVTFRCDPISEHNRLYWYRQTLGQGPEFLTYFQNEAQLEKSRLLSDRFSAERPKGSFSTLEIQRTEQGDSAMYLCASSSIQGLGYYEQYFGPGTRLTVT.